This T cell receptor (beta chain) was recovered during a study of blood T cell repertoires in COVID-19. Study context: Sites in the United States, Italy and Spain provided acute and convalescent COVID-19 samples.

Libraries were prepared by immunoSEQ multiplex PCR; TCRdb keeps only in-frame clonotypes and omits some of them. The sample carries 200,000 to 250,000 clones, 70% to 85% recorded once. This clonotype was sampled from a man aged 60 to 69 who had recovered from COVID-19. Sequenced material: PBMCs or T cells enriched from blood (not recorded which).

CDR3 in DNA: TGTGCCAGTGGAGGGCAGGAATACAATGAGCAGTTCTTC. Encoded protein: CASGGQEYNEQFF. V is TRBV19 and J is TRBJ2-1; D might be TRBD2 (6 bases). Between the trimmed V and J ends, which lost 8 bases and 4 bases, there was a span of 12 bases. The germline V gene encodes CDR1 LNHDA and CDR2 SQIVND (reference sequence). CDR3 length: 13 amino acids.